The entry below describes one T cell receptor beta chain. Original analysis: Cell counts per sample came from amplifying reference gene primers. Here immunoSEQ multiplex PCR was the method, and the copy in TCRdb shows in-frame clones only, minus some. That table supplies the V and J calls and clone size; D and trimming were determined from the DNA. The sample carries over 100,000 clones, around 89% recorded once. The length of the CDR3 is 15 residues. V shed 3 bases, J shed 8 bases, and the junction held 9 bases outside the gene matches. Germline V gene data show CDR1 as SGHTA and CDR2 as FQGNSA. This sample stems from a study of blood T cell repertoires in COVID-19. On the study more broadly: Sites across the United States, Italy and Spain contributed samples from acute and convalescent COVID-19. PBMCs, B-cell-depleted T cells, or T cells provided the cDNA or gDNA that made up the material.

V usage is TRBV7-2 and J usage is TRBJ2-1; 8 bases agree with TRBD2. The sample comprised peripheral blood. The receptor's source is a human donor in a cohort sampled during active COVID-19. In DNA form, the CDR3 reads TGTGCCAGCAGCTTCTTTAGCGGGATTGAGGATGAGCAGTTCTTC. Encoded protein: CASSFFSGIEDEQFF. Filled out from reference TRBV7-2 and TRBJ2-1, the complete variable domain reads GAGVSQSPSNKVTEKGKDVELRCDPISGHTALYWYRQSLGQGLEFLIYFQGNSAPDKSGLPSDRFSAERTGGSVSTLTIQRTQQEDSAVYLCASSFFSGIEDEQFFGPGTRLTVL.